The source of this T cell receptor beta chain is a study of shared clonotypes between healthy human individuals. Study results and caveats: The small donor group covered limited genetic and exposure diversity. Investigators collected only blood, and repertoires in tissues likely differ.

This was a deep-level run. Assay used: immunoSEQ multiplex PCR; TCRdb lists only in-frame clones, some missing. The repertoire includes some 530,000 clones, more than 75% of them detected once, and about 11% sits in the top ten. Concerning this clone: Its antigen is as yet unknown.

The study drew its donors from healthy HIV-negative adults without recent acute infections or vaccinations. The CDR3 length is 18 residues. Trimming cost V 3 bases and J 4 bases; bases outside gene matches: 12. From germline, CDR1 is MDHEN and CDR2 SYDVKM. The clonotype was recovered from a woman between 40 and 50 years old in good health. Some clones in this sample may be carry-over from other donors' samples. Sequenced input: PBMCs. The rearrangement uses TRBV28 and TRBJ2-5, with 12 bases that match TRBD2. In DNA form, the CDR3 reads TGTGCCAGCAGTTTTGACCCGACTAGCGGGAGAGGGGGAGAGACCCAGTACTTC. It translates to CASSFDPTSGRGGETQYF.